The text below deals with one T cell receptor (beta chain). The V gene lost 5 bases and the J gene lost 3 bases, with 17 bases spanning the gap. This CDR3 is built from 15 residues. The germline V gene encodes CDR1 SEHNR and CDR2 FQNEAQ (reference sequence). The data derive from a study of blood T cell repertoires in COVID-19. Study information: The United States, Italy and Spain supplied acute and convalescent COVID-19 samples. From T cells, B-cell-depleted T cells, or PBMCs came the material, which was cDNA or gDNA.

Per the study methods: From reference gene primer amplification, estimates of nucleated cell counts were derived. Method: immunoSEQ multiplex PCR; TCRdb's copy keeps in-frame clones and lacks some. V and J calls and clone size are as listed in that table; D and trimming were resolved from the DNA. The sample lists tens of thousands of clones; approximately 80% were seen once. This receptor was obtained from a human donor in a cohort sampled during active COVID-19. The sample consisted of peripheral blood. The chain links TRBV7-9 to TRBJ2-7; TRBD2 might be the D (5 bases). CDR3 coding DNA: TGTGCCAGCAGCCCCCCCGTCGGGAACGTCTACGAGCAGTACTTC. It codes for CASSPPVGNVYEQYF.